The clone carrying this T cell receptor beta chain came up many times. These data originate in a study of T-cell reconstitution after alpha-beta-depleted transplantation in children. Preparation of the TCRbeta library used unique molecular identifiers. TCRdb re-called the PCR reads through MiXCR, storing one row per CDR3 protein. The sample records around 680,000 distinct CDR3 sequences, 16% being singletons. The V end was cut by 3 bases, the J end by 0 bases, with 14 bases between. The CDR3 runs 16 residues. The sequence was obtained from a human donor who donated a stem cell graft to a child with acute myeloid leukemia. The sample here was PBMCs from the stem cell graft donor, taken from the stem cell graft. This sequence joins TRBV12-3 or TRBV12-4 and TRBJ1-1, with D perhaps matching TRBD1 (5 bases). The CDR3 sequence is CASSLRGATMNTEAFF. DNA for the CDR3: TGTGCCAGCAGTTTGCGGGGCGCTACCATGAACACTGAAGCTTTCTTT.